These 17 T cell receptor beta chains originate from one sample sequenced in a study of blood T cell repertoires in COVID-19. Data came from immunoSEQ multiplex PCR; TCRdb stores just in-frame clones and leaves some out. This sample has 100,000 to 120,000 clones, with more than 70% found just once. Sequences were obtained from peripheral blood. Every receptor here comes from a woman in her seventies who had recovered from COVID-19.

This chain links TRBV7-8 with TRBJ1-2; 7 bases are shared with TRBD1. With 6 bases clipped from V and 0 bases from J, the junction kept 4 bases outside the gene matches. Germline V lookup: CDR1 SGHVS, CDR2 FQNEAQ. The CDR3 sequence is 14 residues long. CDR3: CASRGQTSNYGYTF. The CDR3 DNA follows: TGTGCCAGCAGGGGACAGACCTCTAACTATGGCTACACCTTC.

V and J are TRBV27 and TRBJ2-5; D call uncertain. The end of the DNA aligns better with TRBJ2-7, so the J call may be wrong. CDR3 length: 12 amino acids. Per the germline V gene, CDR1 is MNHEY and CDR2 is SMNVEV (reference sequence). CDR3 in amino acids: CASSTIYYEQYF. The CDR3 DNA follows: TGTGCCAGCAGCACCATCTACTACGAGCAGTACTTC.

J is TRBJ1-5 and V is TRBV5-8; D uncertain. Looked up from germline, CDR1 is SGHTS and CDR2 is YDEGEE. The CDR3 spans 11 residues. V was pared by 2 bases and J by 9 bases, with 6 bases between. The DNA for the CDR3 is TGTGCCAGCAGCTTCGGTGGGCCCCAGCATTTT. Its protein product is CASSFGGPQHF.

This clone was observed a single time. This chain links TRBV7-2 with TRBJ1-6; D possibly corresponds to TRBD1 (6 bases). Trimming took 5 bases from V and 9 from J, leaving 17 bases between them. Germline V gene data show CDR1 as SGHTA and CDR2 as FQGNSA. CDR3 size: 15 residues. CDR3 amino acids: CASSMGAGSSSPLHF. Written as DNA, the CDR3 is TGTGCCAGCAGCATGGGGGCCGGAAGTAGTTCACCCCTCCACTTT.

V gene TRBV19 combines with J gene TRBJ2-7; tentatively, D is TRBD2 (5 bases). Germline loops: CDR1 LNHDA, CDR2 SQIVND (reference sequence). Trimming took off 1 base at V and 7 bases at J, with 11 bases between the two ends. The CDR3 is 13 amino acids. The CDR3 DNA reads TGTGCCAGTAGTATAGTCCCAGGCGGGGAGCAGTACTTC. Encoded protein: CASSIVPGGEQYF.

The chain is built from TRBV4-2 and TRBJ1-2; D remains ambiguous. The CDR3 runs 13 residues. With 0 bases removed from V and 8 bases from J, the gap between germline ends came to 10 bases. The V gene's germline CDR1 is LGHNA and CDR2 YNFKEQ. For the CDR3, the DNA is TGTGCCAGCAGCCAAGACCGGGTTGGAGGCTACACCTTC. This sequence encodes CASSQDRVGGYTF.

The chain uses TRBV5-6 and TRBJ2-7; 12 nucleotides line up with TRBD2. Per the germline V gene, CDR1 is SGHDT and CDR2 is YYEEEE. V lost 4 bases to trimming and J lost 7 bases; unmatched junction nucleotides: 6. The CDR3 has 14 residues. The DNA of the CDR3 is TGTGCCAGCAGCCGACTAGCGGGAGTGGAGGAGCAGTACTTC. Its translation: CASSRLAGVEEQYF.

This clone qualifies as medium-sized. The rearrangement uses TRBV7-3 and TRBJ2-2, with a weak D call TRBD2 (5 bases). The CDR3 contains 18 residues. Germline CDR1 and CDR2: SGHTA and FQGTGA. V gave up 10 bases and J gave up 3 bases, with 27 bases separating them. CDR3 in DNA: TGTGCCACCTCCAGGCTAGCCTGGAATCCCCCCCACACCGGGGAGCTGTTTTTT. This sequence encodes CATSRLAWNPPHTGELFF.

V is TRBV2 and J is TRBJ1-2, with 7 bases fitting TRBD1. V shed 7 bases and J 5 bases; nucleotides not matched to a gene: 7. CDR1 is SNHLY, CDR2 FYNNEI, per germline. This CDR3 has 13 amino acids. The CDR3 loop reads CASTQGQRYGYTF. The DNA of the CDR3 is TGTGCCAGCACCCAGGGACAGAGGTATGGCTACACCTTC.

The chain is built from TRBV6-2 or TRBV6-3 and TRBJ1-2; TRBD1 matches at 9 bases. From germline, CDR1 is MNHEY and CDR2 SVGEGT. V lost 0 bases, J lost 13 bases, and 9 bases stayed unmatched. The CDR3 runs 14 residues. The CDR3 loop is CASSYSTPGQGSTF. CDR3 in DNA: TGTGCCAGCAGTTACTCGACCCCGGGACAGGGAAGCACCTTC.

This chain joins TRBV6-5 and TRBJ1-2; TRBD1 aligns across 7 bases. Germline V gene data show CDR1 as MNHEY and CDR2 as SVGAGI. After removal of 5 bases from V and 9 bases from J, the junction contained 9 bases not matched to a gene. CDR3 length: 13 amino acids. The CDR3 region has the DNA TGTGCCAGCAGTCATCAGGGACAGTGGCGCTACACCTTC. Protein sequence: CASSHQGQWRYTF.

The chain employs TRBV5-1 and TRBJ1-5; a possible D gene is TRBD1 (6 bases). V gave up 4 bases and J gave up 5 bases, with 10 bases separating them. From germline, CDR1 is SGHRS and CDR2 YFSETQ. The CDR3 is made up of 13 amino acids. As DNA, the CDR3 is TGCGCCAGCAGCCCGGACAGATATCAGCCCCAGCATTTT. It translates to CASSPDRYQPQHF.

The V and J genes are TRBV19 and TRBJ2-7, with TRBD2 identical over 8 bases. Looked up from germline, CDR1 is LNHDA and CDR2 is SQIVND (reference sequence). The CDR3 runs 14 residues. The V gene end was trimmed by 3 bases and the J gene end by 3 bases; junction bases not matched to a gene: 4. In DNA, the CDR3 is TGTGCCAGTAGTATCTCGGGGGGGGACTACGAGCAGTACTTC. Translation: CASSISGGDYEQYF.

The gene calls are TRBV7-2 and TRBJ1-5; 8 nucleotides agree with TRBD1. The germline CDR1 and CDR2 sequences are SGHTA and FQGNSA. This CDR3 contains 14 residues. The J segment lost 7 bases and the V segment lost 5 bases, leaving 7 bases of the junction unmatched. CDR3 residues: CASSPDRGVQPQHF. The CDR3 nucleotides are TGTGCCAGCAGCCCAGACAGGGGTGTGCAGCCCCAGCATTTT.

The chain is built from TRBV30 and TRBJ1-3; D uncertain. V was cut by 3 bases and J by 8 bases, with 17 bases left in between. The CDR3 is made up of 14 amino acids. Germline-derived CDR1 and CDR2 are GTSNPN and SVGIG (reference sequence). The CDR3 DNA sequence: TGTGCCTGGAGGACTCATACGTCAAGGCACACCATATATTTT. This encodes CAWRTHTSRHTIYF.

The rearrangement uses TRBV12-3 or TRBV12-4 and TRBJ2-1, with D possibly matching TRBD2 (6 bases). V gave up 7 bases and J gave up 7 bases, with 14 bases separating them. The CDR3 runs to 13 residues. For the CDR3, the DNA is TGTGCCAGCACCAACCGGGAGCAAAATGAGCAGTTCTTC. It yields the protein CASTNREQNEQFF.

The chain is built from TRBV24-1 and TRBJ2-2; 8 bases are shared with TRBD1. With V trimmed by 4 bases and J by 13 bases, 10 bases remained unmatched. The CDR3 runs to 14 residues. Germline V gene data show CDR1 as KGHDR and CDR2 as SFDVKD. CDR3 sequence (DNA): TGTGCCACCAGTGAAAACGGACAGGGCCCCGGGCTGTTTTTT. It encodes CATSENGQGPGLFF.